These 14 T cell receptor beta chains were all obtained from the same sample, sequenced in a study of identical twins. TCRdb ran MiXCR on the 5' RACE reads and lists one entry per CDR3 protein. There are about 490,000 distinct CDR3 sequences in the sample; 15% occur only once, and nearly 0.45% lies in the top ten. The data also belong to a second study, concerning yellow fever vaccine responses in identical twins.

Sequenced material: CD4+ T cells sorted from blood. Receptors originate from a woman aged 18-29 years in good health.

In this sample, this clonotype turned up a few times. The junction and the germline gene differ at one end; a read error may be behind it. The rearrangement uses TRBV28 and TRBJ2-3; TRBD1 matches 7 bases. The CDR3 is 14 amino acids. CDR1 MDHEN and CDR2 SYDVKM come from the germline V gene. The CDR3 reads CASSFQGRTGTQYF. The CDR3 region has the DNA TGTGCCAGCAGTTTCCAGGGTCGGACAGGTACGCAGTATTTT.

The chain couples TRBV12-3 or TRBV12-4 to TRBJ2-7, with 11 bases identical to TRBD2. This CDR3 is built from 15 residues. Unmatched junction bases numbered 10, after V lost 7 bases and J lost 5 bases. The CDR3 DNA reads TGTGCCAGCAAACAATCTCTAGCGGGAGGACACGAGCAGTACTTC. Translation gives CASKQSLAGGHEQYF.

This clonotype was counted between two and nine times. The V call is TRBV29-1, the J call TRBJ2-7; 7 nucleotides align to TRBD1. The length of the CDR3 is 13 residues. From germline, CDR1 is SQVTM and CDR2 ANQGSEA. Germline trimming cut 6 bases from V and 3 bases from J; bases unmatched to any gene: 8. The CDR3 coding sequence is TGCAGCGTCGCCTCCGGGACAGACTACGAGCAGTACTTC. Protein product: CSVASGTDYEQYF.

The chain recombines TRBV12-3 or TRBV12-4 with TRBJ1-1; TRBD1 aligns across 10 bases. With V trimmed by 10 bases and J by 6 bases, 2 bases remained unmatched. This CDR3 contains 11 residues. The CDR3 here is CATTGGPEAFF. The CDR3 DNA reads TGTGCCACGACAGGGGGCCCTGAAGCTTTCTTT.

This clonotype has a handful of counts. The chain joins TRBV5-6 to TRBJ2-3; 10 bases agree with TRBD2. In germline, CDR1 is SGHDT, CDR2 YYEEEE. The CDR3 is 17 residues long. V gave up 0 bases and J gave up 2 bases; unmatched junction bases: 6. This chain's CDR3 is CASSLVSGGPLTDTQYF. DNA of the CDR3: TGTGCCAGCAGCTTGGTTAGCGGGGGGCCCCTCACAGATACGCAGTATTTT.

The sample holds a few counts of this clonotype. The gene calls are TRBV20-1 and TRBJ2-7; the match to TRBD2 covers 8 bases. CDR1 is DFQATT, CDR2 SNEGSKA, per germline (reference sequence). The CDR3 loop spans 12 amino acids. CDR3 protein: CSPRGSGTEQYF. CDR3 DNA sequence: TGCAGCCCGAGAGGTAGCGGGACCGAGCAGTACTTC.

This clonotype turned up a few times. The chain joins TRBV28 to TRBJ1-5; a possible D gene is TRBD1 (5 bases). Germline CDR1 MDHEN, CDR2 SYDVKM. This CDR3 has 14 residues. V was clipped by 5 bases and J by 6 bases, with 14 bases between them. The DNA for the CDR3 is TGTGCCAGCAGTCCCCCGGGGGGATTTCAGCCCCAGCATTTT. This codes for CASSPPGGFQPQHF.

This clonotype has only a few counts. The chain has TRBV3-1 and TRBJ2-1, with D possibly being TRBD1 (5 bases). The length of the CDR3 is 16 residues. Trimming took off 0 bases at V and 7 bases at J, with 16 bases between the two ends. The V gene's germline CDR1 is LGHDT and CDR2 YNNKEL (reference sequence). The CDR3 region is CASSQDRVAGLNEQFF. The CDR3 DNA reads as TGTGCCAGCAGCCAAGATAGGGTGGCAGGGTTGAATGAGCAGTTCTTC.

J is TRBJ2-1 and V is TRBV12-2; TRBD1, the D gene given by the table, was not confirmed from the DNA. TRBV12-2 is designated a pseudogene. The CDR3 totals 19 residues. CDR3: CAQVASGQGGVSPGNEQFF. The DNA of the CDR3 is TGTGCTCAAGTCGCTTCGGGACAGGGGGGGGTCAGTCCGGGGAATGAGCAGTTCTTC.

This clonotype was seen a handful of times. This chain joins TRBV2 and TRBJ2-2; 7 bases match TRBD2. Germline-derived CDR1 and CDR2 are SNHLY and FYNNEI. The CDR3 is 16 amino acids. V lost 7 bases to trimming and J lost 6 bases; unmatched junction nucleotides: 14. The CDR3 sequence: CASTSLREVFAGELFF. CDR3 nucleotides: TGTGCCAGCACCTCCCTACGGGAGGTTTTTGCCGGGGAGCTGTTTTTT.

This clonotype was seen a handful of times. The chain uses TRBV11-2 and TRBJ2-7; the match to TRBD1 covers 9 bases. J gave up 1 base and V 3 bases, and 4 bases lay outside the gene matches. CDR1 and CDR2 from the germline V gene are SGHAT and FQNNGV. CDR3 size: 15 residues. This chain's CDR3 is CASSLDRGISYEQYF. CDR3 in DNA: TGTGCCAGCAGCTTGGACAGGGGAATTTCCTACGAGCAGTACTTC.

This clonotype has a count of ten or more. The genes are TRBV10-3 and TRBJ2-3; maybe TRBD1 (6 bases). Trimming stripped 0 bases from V and 4 bases from J, with 14 bases between. This CDR3 spans 16 amino acids. The germline gives CDR1 ENHRY, CDR2 SYGVKD. The DNA for the CDR3 is TGTGCCATCAGTGAGTCTGACAGGAAAGTCGCAGATACGCAGTATTTT. Its translation is CAISESDRKVADTQYF.

The chain joins TRBV6-4 to TRBJ2-3, with 10 bases identical to TRBD2. V shed 2 bases and J 6 bases; nucleotides not matched to a gene: 5. Germline assignment: CDR1 MRHNA and CDR2 SNTAGT. The CDR3 spans 15 residues. CDR3 coding DNA: TGTGCCAGCAGTGACCAATCTAGCGGGAGCGATACGCAGTATTTT. It is translated as CASSDQSSGSDTQYF.

The rearrangement links TRBV6-1 to TRBJ1-2, with 7 positions matching TRBD1. The V gene end was trimmed by 5 bases and the J gene end by 4 bases; junction bases not matched to a gene: 10. Germline CDR1 reads MNHNS; CDR2 reads SASEGT. CDR3 length: 15 amino acids. The CDR3 loop reads CASSKLDREAYGYTF. CDR3 DNA sequence: TGTGCCAGCAGTAAACTAGACAGGGAAGCCTATGGCTACACCTTC.